This T cell receptor (beta chain) emerged from a study of beta chain features in type 1 diabetes. Study at large: Researchers looked at some 110 million sorted cells across all samples.

The J segment lost 6 bases and the V segment lost 2 bases, leaving 6 bases of the junction unmatched. The CDR3 length is 14 residues. Germline CDR1 GTSNPN, CDR2 SVGIG (reference sequence). Study-wide points: People with Type 1 diabetes carried modestly yet significantly shorter TCRB CDR3s in all four CD4+ subsets. Shorter templates may be favored by PCR, equally so in patients and controls.

Note on this clone: Its specificity is unknown.

Populations obtained by sorting all exceeded 95% purity. cDNA synthesis used the whole RNA isolate, giving expressed TCRB sequences. Using immunoSEQ multiplex PCR, the repertoire was profiled, and TCRdb retains in-frame clones only, with some absent. The data contain roughly 240,000 clones, 68% of them singletons. This chain joins TRBV30 and TRBJ2-7, with TRBD2 identical over 11 bases. The specimen was naive CD4+ T cells from blood. This TCR derives from a man aged 25-45 years in good health. CDR3 amino acids: CAWSHTGTSGEQYF. CDR3 DNA: TGTGCCTGGAGTCACACCGGGACTAGCGGCGAGCAGTACTTC. The entire variable domain, with the rest obtained from reference TRBV30 and TRBJ2-7, is as follows: SQTIHQWPATLVQPVGSPLSLECTVEGTSNPNLYWYRQAAGRGLQLLFYSVGIGQISSEVPQNLSASRPQDRQFILSSKKLLLSDSGFYLCAWSHTGTSGEQYFGPGTRLTVT.